The next 12 T cell receptor beta chains were all read from a single sample in a study of early T cells in non-severe SARS-CoV-2 infection. Each CDR3 protein is one row after TCRdb ran MiXCR on the 5' RACE reads. The sample holds 75,000 to 100,000 distinct CDR3 sequences; around 15% are singletons and the top ten take 10% to 11%. The sample taken for sequencing was whole blood. The origin of the receptors is an adult who was a healthcare worker with PCR-confirmed SARS-CoV-2 infection or an uninfected control (not recorded which).

In its sample, this clonotype was seen a few times. The rearrangement uses TRBV2 and TRBJ1-4; 7 bases agree with TRBD1. The CDR3 sequence is 14 residues long. Losses at the gene ends were 6 bases for V and 7 bases for J; bases not matched to a gene: 8. The germline V gene has CDR1 SNHLY and CDR2 FYNNEI. The CDR3 coding sequence is TGTGCCAGCAGGGGGTCGACAGGGAGTGAAAAACTGTTTTTT. This sequence encodes CASRGSTGSEKLFF.

The V gene is TRBV14, the J gene TRBJ2-5; D possibly corresponds to TRBD1 (5 bases). This CDR3 region has 15 residues. V was pared by 0 bases and J by 0 bases, with 8 bases between. Germline V gene sequence: CDR1 SGHDN, CDR2 FVKESK. The DNA for the CDR3 is TGTGCCAGCAGCCAAGATGACAGCTACCAAGAGACCCAGTACTTC. Translation: CASSQDDSYQETQYF.

There are many counts of this clonotype. The chain uses TRBV3-1 and TRBJ1-3; D call uncertain. V was shortened by 7 bases and J by 0 bases, with 10 bases between the two germline ends. The CDR3 has 14 amino acids. Germline-derived CDR1 and CDR2 are LGHDT and YNNKEL (reference sequence). The CDR3 region has the DNA TGTGCCAGCACGCCGGGAACCTCTGGAAACACCATATATTTT. Encoded protein: CASTPGTSGNTIYF.

V usage is TRBV20-1 and J usage is TRBJ2-5; TRBD2 aligns across 8 bases. V dropped 5 bases and J dropped 6; count of bases not matched to a gene: 11. Looked up from germline, CDR1 is DFQATT and CDR2 is SNEGSKA (reference sequence). The CDR3 covers 14 residues. The CDR3 region is CSAPSQTSVKTQYF. The CDR3 DNA sequence: TGCAGTGCTCCTAGTCAGACTAGCGTGAAGACCCAGTACTTC.

In this sample, this clonotype turned up a few times. The chain combines TRBV10-3 with TRBJ2-1, with 9 bases matching TRBD2. V shed 10 bases, J shed 4 bases, and the junction held 11 bases outside the gene matches. Germline V CDR1 and CDR2: ENHRY, SYGVKD. CDR3 size: 15 residues. The CDR3 nucleotides read TGTGCCACCCGACCCCGGACTAGCGAGTACAATGAGCAGTTCTTC. This gives the protein CATRPRTSEYNEQFF.

The sample holds a few counts of this clonotype. The chain carries TRBV27 and TRBJ1-1; D unclear. The germline V and J ends were trimmed by 3 bases and 7 bases, with 12 bases remaining between them. The CDR3 has 13 residues. Germline loops: CDR1 MNHEY, CDR2 SMNVEV (reference sequence). The CDR3 nucleotides read TGTGCCAGCAGTTTCCCCGCATCGGGTGAAGCTTTCTTT. Translated: CASSFPASGEAFF.

The chain uses TRBV6-4 and TRBJ2-1; 13 bases agree with TRBD2. This CDR3 is built from 15 residues. After removal of 5 bases from V and 7 bases from J, the junction contained 5 bases not matched to a gene. Germline V lookup: CDR1 MRHNA, CDR2 SNTAGT. In nucleotides, the CDR3 is TGTGCCAGCAGTACTAGCGGGGGGGCCGTAAATGAGCAGTTCTTC. Translated, it gives CASSTSGGAVNEQFF.

V gene TRBV12-3 or TRBV12-4 combines with J gene TRBJ1-2; weak D call: TRBD1 (6 bases). The CDR3 is 15 amino acids. Trimming cost V 5 bases and J 6 bases, with 19 bases left between them. CDR3 amino acids: CASSTYGGAQDGYTF. In nucleotides, the CDR3 is TGTGCCAGCAGTACCTACGGGGGGGCCCAGGATGGCTACACCTTC.

The CDR3 is CASSPPLGVSNEKLFF. The CDR3 region has the DNA TGTGCCAGCTCACCACCCTTAGGTGTCTCCAATGAAAAACTGTTTTTT. The rearrangement joins TRBV18 to TRBJ1-4; D is undetermined. This CDR3 is built from 16 residues. The germline gives CDR1 KGHSH, CDR2 LQKENI. Trimming took 0 bases from V and 5 from J, leaving 13 bases between them.

This clonotype was seen more than once but under ten times. The V gene is TRBV6-5, the J gene TRBJ2-7, with 10 bases lining up with TRBD1. The J segment lost 3 bases and the V segment lost 0 bases, leaving 2 bases of the junction unmatched. The CDR3 spans 15 residues. From germline, CDR1 is MNHEY and CDR2 SVGAGI. CDR3 residues: CASSYSGTGDYEQYF. CDR3 in DNA: TGTGCCAGCAGTTACTCTGGGACAGGGGACTACGAGCAGTACTTC.

In this sample, this clonotype turned up a few times. This rearrangement joins TRBV5-1 to TRBJ2-3, with unresolved D. This CDR3 has 13 residues. The V gene's germline CDR1 is SGHRS and CDR2 YFSETQ. Deletions cut 0 bases from V and 2 bases from J, with 4 bases between. CDR3: CASSLGITDTQYF. The CDR3 coding sequence is TGCGCCAGCAGCTTGGGGATCACAGATACGCAGTATTTT.

This clonotype was seen ten or more times. The V and J genes are TRBV7-6 and TRBJ2-6, with 12 nucleotides matching TRBD1. Germline V gives CDR1 SGHVS, CDR2 FNYEAQ. The CDR3 extends over 18 amino acids. Germline trimming cut 1 base from V and 4 bases from J; bases unmatched to any gene: 5. Here the CDR3 reads CASSLGGQGAPGANVLTF. As DNA, the CDR3 is TGTGCCAGCAGCTTAGGGGGACAGGGGGCGCCCGGGGCCAACGTCCTGACTTTC.